The 22 T cell receptor beta chains in this list originate from one sample, sequenced in a study of blood T cell repertoires in COVID-19. Profiled with immunoSEQ multiplex PCR; TCRdb holds only in-frame clones, not every one. The sample shows a few hundred thousand clones, roughly nine tenths of them seen only once. Sequenced input: PBMCs or T cells enriched from blood (not recorded which). All receptors derive from a woman aged 55-69 years who had recovered from COVID-19.

This sequence joins TRBV18 and TRBJ1-5; 8 nucleotides match TRBD1. The CDR3 is 14 amino acids. V dropped 5 bases and J dropped 5; count of bases not matched to a gene: 5. CDR1 is KGHSH, CDR2 LQKENI, per germline. The CDR3 DNA reads as TGTGCCAGCTCAACATTACAGGGGGATCAGCCCCAGCATTTT. Its protein is CASSTLQGDQPQHF.

This clone was picked up many times. The genes are TRBV6-2 or TRBV6-3 and TRBJ1-2; the D is unclear. The CDR3 is made up of 17 amino acids. CDR1 and CDR2 from the germline V gene are MNHEY and SVGEGT. V lost 0 bases, J lost 4 bases, and 18 bases lay in between. CDR3 amino acids: CASSYSPAGERFYGYTF. CDR3 coding DNA: TGTGCCAGCAGTTACTCCCCAGCCGGAGAACGTTTCTATGGCTACACCTTC.

This clone was found once. The chain is built from TRBV9 and TRBJ2-7, with 9 bases matching TRBD1. After removal of 5 bases from V and 3 bases from J, the junction contained 12 bases not matched to a gene. The CDR3 runs to 16 residues. Germline values: CDR1 SGDLS, CDR2 YYNGEE. The CDR3 loop reads CASSVSGTGLYYEQYF. CDR3 coding DNA: TGTGCCAGCAGTGTTTCCGGGACAGGGTTGTACTACGAGCAGTACTTC. Full variable domain (rest looked up from reference TRBV9 and TRBJ2-7): DSGVTQTPKHLITATGQRVTLRCSPRSGDLSVYWYQQSLDQGLQFLIQYYNGEERAKGNILERFSAQQFPDLHSELNLSSLELGDSALYFCASSVSGTGLYYEQYFGPGTRLTVT.

This rearrangement joins TRBV11-2 to TRBJ2-5; 8 positions agree with TRBD2. The ends lost 5 bases at V and 2 bases at J; junction bases unmatched: 10. The CDR3 totals 16 residues. The germline V gene has CDR1 SGHAT and CDR2 FQNNGV. Here the CDR3 DNA reads TGTGCCAGCAGCCCACGGGGGGGGCGGGGGCAAGAGACCCAGTACTTC. This encodes CASSPRGGRGQETQYF.

The V call is TRBV11-3, the J call TRBJ2-1; 9 nucleotides line up with TRBD1. The V gene end was trimmed by 2 bases and the J gene end by 2 bases; junction bases not matched to a gene: 7. The germline V gene has CDR1 SGHNT and CDR2 YENEEA. There are 17 residues in the CDR3. The CDR3 spells CASSLSGTGLTYNEQFF. CDR3 coding DNA: TGTGCCAGCAGCTTATCCGGGACAGGGCTTACCTACAATGAGCAGTTCTTC.

The CDR3 nucleotides read TGCGCCAGCAGCTTGCCCTACACTACACTCATGCAAGAGACCCAGTACTTC. Protein product: CASSLPYTTLMQETQYF. The chain joins TRBV5-1 to TRBJ2-5; D not certain. Trimming pared 1 base from V and 2 bases from J, leaving 18 bases between. Germline CDR1 reads SGHRS; CDR2 reads YFSETQ. The CDR3 covers 17 residues.

The CDR3 loop reads CASSYRTANNQPQHF. CDR3 bases: TGTGCCAGCAGTTACCGGACAGCTAACAATCAGCCCCAGCATTTT. The rearrangement uses TRBV6-5 and TRBJ1-5; D is perhaps TRBD1 (6 bases). V was trimmed by 2 bases and J by 3 bases, leaving 11 bases between them. Germline loops: CDR1 MNHEY, CDR2 SVGAGI. This CDR3 has 15 amino acids.

This chain uses TRBV6-5 with TRBJ2-7, with TRBD1 identical over 9 bases. Germline CDR1 is MNHEY and CDR2 is SVGAGI. This CDR3 is built from 15 residues. Losses at the gene ends were 7 bases for V and 4 bases for J; bases not matched to a gene: 11. The CDR3: CASKTGTGRLYEQYV. CDR3 nucleotide sequence: TGTGCCAGCAAGACCGGGACAGGGAGGCTTTACGAGCAGTACGTC.

CDR3 protein: CSVDAGGAKGYTF. CDR3 in DNA: TGCAGCGTTGACGCAGGGGGTGCGAAGGGCTACACCTTC. The chain has TRBV29-1 and TRBJ1-2; 7 nucleotides agree with TRBD1. CDR1 SQVTM and CDR2 ANQGSEA come from the germline V gene. CDR3 size: 13 residues. J lost 8 bases, V lost 3 bases, and 9 bases had no gene match.

This chain's CDR3 is CASSYSREAGNTIYF. CDR3 nucleotides: TGTGCCAGCAGTTACTCGAGGGAGGCTGGAAACACCATATATTTT. The chain has TRBV6-5 and TRBJ1-3; no clear D gene. This CDR3 contains 15 residues. The V end lost 0 bases, the J end lost 2 bases, and 8 bases lay between the germline ends. Germline V gene data show CDR1 as MNHEY and CDR2 as SVGAGI.

V gene TRBV6-5 combines with J gene TRBJ1-2, with 9 positions matching TRBD1. This CDR3 has 13 residues. After removal of 6 bases from V and 6 bases from J, the junction contained 5 bases not matched to a gene. Germline V CDR1 and CDR2: MNHEY, SVGAGI. The CDR3 DNA is TGTGCCAGCAGCGGGACAGGGACCAATGGCTACACCTTC. This encodes CASSGTGTNGYTF.

The rearrangement links TRBV18 to TRBJ1-1; D call uncertain. Germline lookup yields CDR1 KGHSH and CDR2 LQKENI. The CDR3 covers 12 residues. V lost 3 bases to trimming and J lost 1 base, with 3 bases between them. The CDR3 spells CASSPQNTEAFF. The DNA for the CDR3 is TGTGCCAGCTCACCCCAGAACACTGAAGCTTTCTTT.

The genes are TRBV6-5 and TRBJ1-1, with 8 positions matching TRBD1. V shed 6 bases and J 4 bases; nucleotides not matched to a gene: 4. The CDR3 consists of 13 residues. In germline, CDR1 is MNHEY, CDR2 SVGAGI. The CDR3 bases are TGTGCCAGCAGGATAACAGGGGGCACTGAAGCTTTCTTT. It specifies CASRITGGTEAFF.

This chain connects TRBV3-1 (or the pseudogene TRBV3-2) to TRBJ1-1, with D possibly TRBD1 on 6 matching bases. The germline gives CDR1 LGHDT, CDR2 YNNKEL (reference sequence). The CDR3 is made up of 13 amino acids. Trimming pared 2 bases from V and 4 bases from J, leaving 8 bases between. In DNA, the CDR3 is TGTGCCAGCAGCCAATTCAGGGGCACTGAAGCTTTCTTT. Translation: CASSQFRGTEAFF.

The chain joins TRBV9 to TRBJ2-3, with D possibly TRBD1 on 6 matching bases. This CDR3 has 15 residues. Germline CDR1 reads SGDLS; CDR2 reads YYNGEE. Deletions cut 4 bases from V and 0 bases from J, with 12 bases between. The CDR3 is CASSPLDRSTDTQYF. In DNA, the CDR3 is TGTGCCAGCAGCCCCTTGGACAGAAGCACAGATACGCAGTATTTT. Complete variable domain (other parts from reference TRBV9 and TRBJ2-3): DSGVTQTPKHLITATGQRVTLRCSPRSGDLSVYWYQQSLDQGLQFLIQYYNGEERAKGNILERFSAQQFPDLHSELNLSSLELGDSALYFCASSPLDRSTDTQYFGPGTRLTVL.

A single count supports this clone. The chain recombines TRBV2 with TRBJ2-1, with D hard to call. The length of the CDR3 is 16 residues. With 0 bases removed from V and 0 bases from J, the gap between germline ends came to 9 bases. The germline V gene encodes CDR1 SNHLY and CDR2 FYNNEI. The CDR3 is CASSEATPRSYNEQFF. The CDR3 region has the DNA TGTGCCAGCAGTGAAGCTACACCCCGCTCCTACAATGAGCAGTTCTTC.

CDR3 loop: CASSSLAWVSYEQYV. CDR3 nucleotide sequence: TGTGCCAGCAGTTCTCTAGCCTGGGTGTCCTACGAGCAGTACGTC. V gene TRBV6-1 combines with J gene TRBJ2-7; the D gene is possibly TRBD2 (5 bases). The CDR3 runs 15 residues. Germline CDR1 MNHNS, CDR2 SASEGT. V shed 5 bases and J shed 1 base, with 15 bases lying between them.

The chain links TRBV4-1 to TRBJ1-2; 8 bases map to TRBD1. The CDR3 contains 16 residues. V shed 2 bases and J 3 bases; nucleotides not matched to a gene: 8. The germline CDR1 and CDR2 sequences are MGHRA and YSYEKL. In nucleotides, the CDR3 is TGCGCCAGCAGCCAACACTCAGGACAGGGATACTATGGCTACACCTTC. It translates to CASSQHSGQGYYGYTF.

The chain is built from TRBV7-2 and TRBJ2-7; D is unclear. CDR3 size: 13 residues. Germline values: CDR1 SGHTA, CDR2 FQGNSA. V gave up 3 bases and J gave up 2 bases, with 8 bases separating them. This CDR3 reads CASSFTETYEQYF. The CDR3, as DNA: TGTGCCAGCAGCTTTACAGAAACCTACGAGCAGTACTTC.

The rearrangement links TRBV2 to TRBJ1-5; 9 nucleotides line up with TRBD1. J gave up 4 bases and V 10 bases, and 11 bases lay outside the gene matches. The CDR3 has 15 amino acids. Germline V gene sequence: CDR1 SNHLY, CDR2 FYNNEI. CDR3 coding DNA: TGTGCCACCAGCAGGCCGGGACAGGGAAATCAGCCCCAGCATTTT. Translating gives CATSRPGQGNQPQHF. The variable domain in full, with the rest retrieved from reference TRBV2 and TRBJ1-5, is EPEVTQTPSHQVTQMGQEVILRCVPISNHLYFYWYRQILGQKVEFLVSFYNNEISEKSEIFDDQFSVERPDGSNFTLKIRSTKLEDSAMYFCATSRPGQGNQPQHFGDGTRLSIL.

The V gene is TRBV6-5, the J gene TRBJ1-4; TRBD1 aligns across 10 bases. The length of the CDR3 is 14 residues. V shed 6 bases and J 7 bases; nucleotides not matched to a gene: 5. Per the germline V gene, CDR1 is MNHEY and CDR2 is SVGAGI. CDR3 nucleotides: TGTGCCAGCAGGGACGACAGGGGGCTTGAAAAACTGTTTTTT. It encodes CASRDDRGLEKLFF.

The V and J genes are TRBV2 and TRBJ2-3; 12 bases match TRBD2. There are 14 residues in the CDR3. Trimming took 4 bases from V and 6 from J; bases not matched to a gene: 2. Germline loops: CDR1 SNHLY, CDR2 FYNNEI. In nucleotides, the CDR3 is TGTGCCAGCAGTGGGACTAGCGGGGTTGATACGCAGTATTTT. Protein: CASSGTSGVDTQYF. Based on the CDR3 plus reference TRBV2 and TRBJ2-3, the full variable domain is EPEVTQTPSHQVTQMGQEVILRCVPISNHLYFYWYRQILGQKVEFLVSFYNNEISEKSEIFDDQFSVERPDGSNFTLKIRSTKLEDSAMYFCASSGTSGVDTQYFGPGTRLTVL.